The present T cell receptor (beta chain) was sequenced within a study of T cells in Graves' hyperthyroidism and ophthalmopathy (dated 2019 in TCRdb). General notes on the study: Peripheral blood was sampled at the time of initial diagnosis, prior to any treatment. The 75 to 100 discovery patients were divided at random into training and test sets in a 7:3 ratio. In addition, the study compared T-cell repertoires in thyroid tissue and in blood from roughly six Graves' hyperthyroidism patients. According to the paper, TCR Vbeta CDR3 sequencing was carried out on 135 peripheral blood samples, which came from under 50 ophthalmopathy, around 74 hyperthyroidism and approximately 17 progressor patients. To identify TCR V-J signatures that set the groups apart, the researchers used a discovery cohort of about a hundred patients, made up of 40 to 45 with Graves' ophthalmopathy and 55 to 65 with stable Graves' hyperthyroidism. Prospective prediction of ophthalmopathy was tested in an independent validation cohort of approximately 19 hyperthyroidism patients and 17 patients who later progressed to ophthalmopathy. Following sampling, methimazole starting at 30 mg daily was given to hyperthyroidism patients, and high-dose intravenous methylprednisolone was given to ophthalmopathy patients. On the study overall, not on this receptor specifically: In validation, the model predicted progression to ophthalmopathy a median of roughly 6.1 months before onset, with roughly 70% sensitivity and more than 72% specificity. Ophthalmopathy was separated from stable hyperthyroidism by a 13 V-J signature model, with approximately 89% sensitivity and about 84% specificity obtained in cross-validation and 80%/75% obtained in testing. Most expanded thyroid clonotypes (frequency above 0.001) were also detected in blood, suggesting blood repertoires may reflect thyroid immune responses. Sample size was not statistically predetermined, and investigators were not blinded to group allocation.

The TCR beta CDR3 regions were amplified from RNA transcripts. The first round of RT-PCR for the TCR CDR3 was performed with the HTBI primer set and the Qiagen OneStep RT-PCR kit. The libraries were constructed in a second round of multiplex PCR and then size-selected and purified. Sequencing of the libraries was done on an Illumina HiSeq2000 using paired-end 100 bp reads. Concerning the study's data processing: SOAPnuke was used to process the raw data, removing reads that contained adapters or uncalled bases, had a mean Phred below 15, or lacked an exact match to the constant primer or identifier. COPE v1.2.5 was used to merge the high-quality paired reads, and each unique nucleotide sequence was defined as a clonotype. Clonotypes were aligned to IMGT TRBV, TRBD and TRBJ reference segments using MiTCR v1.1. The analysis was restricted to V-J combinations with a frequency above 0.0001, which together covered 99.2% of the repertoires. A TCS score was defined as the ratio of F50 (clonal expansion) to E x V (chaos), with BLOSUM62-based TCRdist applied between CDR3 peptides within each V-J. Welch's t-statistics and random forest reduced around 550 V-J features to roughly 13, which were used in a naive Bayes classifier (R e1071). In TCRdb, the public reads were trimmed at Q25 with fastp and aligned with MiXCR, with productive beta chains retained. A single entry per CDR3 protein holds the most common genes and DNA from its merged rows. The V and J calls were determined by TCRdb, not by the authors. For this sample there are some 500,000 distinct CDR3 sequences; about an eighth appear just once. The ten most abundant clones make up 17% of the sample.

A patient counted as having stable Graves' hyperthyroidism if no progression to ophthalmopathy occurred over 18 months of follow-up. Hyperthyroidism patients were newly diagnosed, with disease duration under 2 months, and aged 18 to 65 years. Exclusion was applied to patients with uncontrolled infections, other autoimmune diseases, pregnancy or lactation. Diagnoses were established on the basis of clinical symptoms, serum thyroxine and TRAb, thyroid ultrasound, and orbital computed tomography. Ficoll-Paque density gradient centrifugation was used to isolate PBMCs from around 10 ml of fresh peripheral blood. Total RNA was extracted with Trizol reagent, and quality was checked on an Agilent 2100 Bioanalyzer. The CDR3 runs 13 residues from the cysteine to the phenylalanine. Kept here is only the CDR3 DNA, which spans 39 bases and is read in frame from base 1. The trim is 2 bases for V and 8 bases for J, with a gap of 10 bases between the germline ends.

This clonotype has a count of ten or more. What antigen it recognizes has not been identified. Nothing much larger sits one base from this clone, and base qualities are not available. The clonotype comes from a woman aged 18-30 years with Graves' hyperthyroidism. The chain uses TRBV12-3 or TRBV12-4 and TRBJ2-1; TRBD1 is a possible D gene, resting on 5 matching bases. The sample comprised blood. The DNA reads TGTGCCAGCAGTTTACGAAGGGGCGATGAGCAGTTCTTC. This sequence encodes CASSLRRGDEQFF.